This passage covers 27 T cell receptor beta chains from one sample sequenced in a study of shared clonotypes between healthy human individuals (dated by TCRdb to 2019 to 2021). To prepare the library, the immunoSEQ multiplex PCR assay was applied. TCRdb obtained this table from immuneACCESS and retained in-frame rearrangements with V and J assigned. These tables miss some clones; where compared with another copy, unresolved V genes account for less than half of the shortfall, and the remainder is unexplained. This sample is represented by approximately 1,500,000 clones; roughly 96% of them were singletons. About 1% of the sample is in the top ten clones. The sequencing sample was made of naive CD4+ T cells sorted from blood. Taken with the paper, the label for cell subset or site translates to: CD45RA+ positively selected. These receptors were taken from a man aged 25 to 40 in good health.

The rearrangement uses TRBV19 and TRBJ2-2; 12 bases line up with TRBD2. Germline CDR1 and CDR2: LNHDA and SQIVND (reference sequence). The V and J ends lost 9 bases and 4 bases, in that order; junction bases with no gene match: 15. The CDR3 is 18 residues long. CDR3 DNA: TGTGCCAGCGCGGTGACTAGCGGGAGACGGCGAGGCACCGGGGAGCTGTTTTTT. Its translation: CASAVTSGRRRGTGELFF.

The genes are TRBV5-1 and TRBJ2-7; TRBD2 matches at 9 bases. The germline gives CDR1 SGHRS, CDR2 YFSETQ. The CDR3 extends over 16 amino acids. V lost 6 bases to trimming and J lost 2 bases; unmatched junction nucleotides: 12. The CDR3 reads CASTLAQAGGAYEQYF. The CDR3 region has the DNA TGCGCCAGCACCTTAGCGCAGGCGGGAGGGGCCTACGAGCAGTACTTC.

In its sample, this clone was seen once. The chain is built from TRBV19 and TRBJ2-7; tentatively, D is TRBD2 (6 bases). The CDR3 is 14 residues long. With 3 bases removed from V and 1 base from J, the gap between germline ends came to 10 bases. Looked up from germline, CDR1 is LNHDA and CDR2 is SQIVND (reference sequence). The CDR3 nucleotides read TGTGCCAGTAGTATGGTTCGGGAGTCCTACGAGCAGTACTTC. Translating gives CASSMVRESYEQYF.

This chain joins TRBV6-5 and TRBJ1-1; the D gene is possibly TRBD1 (6 bases). Germline V CDR1 and CDR2: MNHEY, SVGAGI. The V end was cut by 8 bases, the J end by 11 bases, with 15 bases between. CDR3 length equals 11 residues. The CDR3 DNA sequence: TGTGCCAGCGTCAAGGGGGGGACGGCTTTCTTT. It specifies CASVKGGTAFF.

Remarks on this clone: In the same sample, other DNA sequences code for this CDR3. The DNA for the CDR3 is TGTGCCAGCAGTTGGGACAGAGCCTACGAGCAGTACTTC. Protein: CASSWDRAYEQYF. The chain uses TRBV6-5 and TRBJ2-7, with 7 bases matching TRBD1. Germline V gene sequence: CDR1 MNHEY, CDR2 SVGAGI. With V trimmed by 4 bases and J by 2 bases, 2 bases remained unmatched. There are 13 residues in the CDR3.

The chain has TRBV4-1 and TRBJ2-1; 7 positions match TRBD2. The CDR3 contains 18 residues. V shed 1 base and J 5 bases; nucleotides not matched to a gene: 14. CDR1 is MGHRA and CDR2 is YSYEKL in the germline V gene. The CDR3 coding sequence is TGCGCCAGCAGCCAAGCCTGGGGAGAGGGGAGGGCTAACAATGAGCAGTTCTTC. It translates to CASSQAWGEGRANNEQFF.

This clone was seen only once. The V and J genes are TRBV5-4 and TRBJ1-2; 12 bases map to TRBD1. Germline V lookup: CDR1 SGHNT, CDR2 YYREEE (reference sequence). The CDR3 is made up of 17 amino acids. The V and J ends lost 0 bases and 7 bases, in that order; junction bases with no gene match: 10. The DNA of the CDR3 is TGTGCCAGCAGCTTGGGGCCCTCGGGACAGGGGGCTGGTGGCTACACCTTC. Protein: CASSLGPSGQGAGGYTF.

CDR3 region: CASNTGTSGSYNEQFF. The DNA of the CDR3 is TGTGCCAGCAACACCGGCACTAGCGGCTCCTACAATGAGCAGTTCTTC. The J gene is TRBJ2-1, the V gene TRBV21-1; the listed D gene, TRBD2, was not tested against the DNA. TRBV21-1 is recorded as a pseudogene. The CDR3 has 16 amino acids.

The rearrangement uses TRBV20-1 and TRBJ1-1, with D tentatively TRBD1 (5 bases). This CDR3 spans 11 amino acids. Germline CDR1 is DFQATT and CDR2 is SNEGSKA (reference sequence). V was shortened by 5 bases and J by 5 bases, with 9 bases between the two germline ends. CDR3 nucleotide sequence: TGCAGTGCTGCCCGACAGACTGAAGCTTTCTTT. Protein sequence: CSAARQTEAFF.

About this clone itself: The same CDR3 arises from other DNA sequences in this sample as well. This chain uses TRBV5-1 with TRBJ1-3, with D perhaps matching TRBD1 (5 bases). The germline V gene encodes CDR1 SGHRS and CDR2 YFSETQ. The CDR3 is 16 residues long. Deletions cut 0 bases from V and 0 bases from J, with 10 bases between. CDR3 protein: CASSLGGLSSGNTIYF. The CDR3 coding sequence is TGCGCCAGCAGCTTGGGGGGACTGTCCTCTGGAAACACCATATATTTT. The full variable domain, rest sourced from reference TRBV5-1 and TRBJ1-3, is KAGVTQTPRYLIKTRGQQVTLSCSPISGHRSVSWYQQTPGQGLQFLFEYFSETQRNKGNFPGRFSGRQFSNSRSEMNVSTLELGDSALYLCASSLGGLSSGNTIYFGEGSWLTVV.

The V gene is TRBV5-4, the J gene TRBJ2-7; the D is unclear. This CDR3 has 12 residues. The ends were cut back, 3 bases at V and 3 bases at J, with 7 bases in the middle. The germline V gene has CDR1 SGHNT and CDR2 YYREEE (reference sequence). The CDR3 DNA reads as TGTGCCAGCAGCTCTCGACGCTACGAGCAGTACTTC. As protein: CASSSRRYEQYF.

This sequence joins TRBV27 and TRBJ2-1; no definite D call. V was pared by 3 bases and J by 4 bases, with 7 bases between. This CDR3 has 13 amino acids. The germline CDR1 and CDR2 sequences are MNHEY and SMNVEV (reference sequence). CDR3 nucleotide sequence: TGTGCCAGCAGTTTCGGCGCGTACAATGAGCAGTTCTTC. Its translation: CASSFGAYNEQFF.

About this clone: Distinct nucleotide sequences in the sample also encode this CDR3. Here the CDR3 reads CSGRGYNEQFF. The CDR3 region has the DNA TGCAGCGGGAGGGGGTACAATGAGCAGTTCTTC. This sequence joins TRBV29-1 and TRBJ2-1, with D possibly called TRBD1 or TRBD2 (6 bases each). Germline lookup yields CDR1 SQVTM and CDR2 ANQGSEA. The CDR3 runs to 11 residues. Trimming removed 7 bases at V and 4 bases at J, with 8 bases between.

This chain uses TRBV14 with TRBJ2-7; D may correspond to TRBD1 or TRBD2 (5 bases each). Germline lookup yields CDR1 SGHDN and CDR2 FVKESK. This CDR3 contains 16 residues. Trimming shortened V by 4 bases and J by 1 base, and 17 bases separated the two germline ends. Here the CDR3 reads CASSRPGWGNSYEQYF. The CDR3 region has the DNA TGTGCCAGCAGCCGACCCGGATGGGGGAATTCCTACGAGCAGTACTTC.

V usage is TRBV20-1 and J usage is TRBJ2-1; D gene unclear. This CDR3 comprises 11 residues. Germline CDR1 is DFQATT and CDR2 is SNEGSKA (reference sequence). V lost 2 bases, J lost 9 bases, and 8 bases lay in between. The CDR3 nucleotides are TGCAGTGCTAGATCCCTCGGTGAGCAGTTCTTC. Translating gives CSARSLGEQFF.

CDR3: CASRSGTYNEQFF. In DNA form, the CDR3 reads TGCGCCAGCAGGTCCGGGACATACAATGAGCAGTTCTTC. The chain recombines TRBV5-1 with TRBJ2-1, with a possible D match to TRBD1 (6 bases). Trimming shortened V by 5 bases and J by 4 bases, and 10 bases separated the two germline ends. CDR1 and CDR2 from the germline V gene are SGHRS and YFSETQ. There are 13 residues in the CDR3.

The chain employs TRBV6-1 and TRBJ2-7; D unclear. The CDR3 spans 11 residues. Trimming took 2 bases from V and 5 from J, leaving 4 bases between them. Germline CDR1 is MNHNS and CDR2 is SASEGT. The chain's CDR3 is CASSEWDEQYF. CDR3 in DNA: TGTGCCAGCAGTGAATGGGACGAGCAGTACTTC.

V usage is TRBV5-1 and J usage is TRBJ1-1; D possibly corresponds to TRBD1 (5 bases). CDR3 length equals 14 residues. Germline CDR1 is SGHRS and CDR2 is YFSETQ. The V and J ends lost 4 bases and 0 bases respectively, with 10 bases between them. CDR3 DNA: TGCGCCAGCAGCCAGACAGCGATGAACACTGAAGCTTTCTTT. Translating gives CASSQTAMNTEAFF.

This rearrangement joins TRBV7-9 to TRBJ2-3; D is undetermined. Trimming left V 1 base short and J 2 bases short, with 10 bases between. Per germline, CDR1 SEHNR and CDR2 FQNEAQ (reference sequence). The CDR3 has 15 residues. The CDR3: CASSLVSTYTDTQYF. The CDR3 DNA follows: TGTGCCAGCAGCTTAGTTAGCACCTACACAGATACGCAGTATTTT.

The V gene is TRBV18, the J gene TRBJ1-2; 10 positions match TRBD1. This CDR3 has 19 amino acids. V lost 0 bases to trimming and J lost 4 bases; unmatched junction nucleotides: 14. From germline, CDR1 is KGHSH and CDR2 LQKENI. The CDR3 loop reads CASSPPVRDRGGGGYGYTF. DNA for the CDR3: TGTGCCAGCTCACCACCTGTGAGGGACAGGGGAGGAGGTGGCTATGGCTACACCTTC.

The chain recombines TRBV5-8 with TRBJ2-7; D gene ambiguous. CDR3 length equals 15 residues. V was pared by 2 bases and J by 3 bases, with 15 bases between. Germline CDR1 and CDR2: SGHTS and YDEGEE. CDR3 sequence reads: CASSLRHRPFYEQYF. The CDR3 DNA reads as TGTGCCAGCAGCTTAAGGCACCGTCCTTTCTACGAGCAGTACTTC.

This clone was counted once. The gene calls are TRBV29-1 and TRBJ2-5, with no clear D. CDR3 size: 12 residues. Between the trimmed V and J ends, which lost 6 bases and 5 bases, there was a span of 13 bases. The germline CDR1 and CDR2 sequences are SQVTM and ANQGSEA. The CDR3 is CSVRPHGETQYF. CDR3 in DNA: TGCAGCGTCCGTCCCCACGGGGAGACCCAGTACTTC.

The gene calls are TRBV5-1 and TRBJ2-7; the D gene is possibly TRBD2 (6 bases). Trimming stripped 0 bases from V and 4 bases from J, with 14 bases between. This CDR3 is 15 amino acids long. Germline values: CDR1 SGHRS, CDR2 YFSETQ. In DNA form, the CDR3 reads TGCGCCAGCAGCTTGGACGAGGGTGGGAGGTACGAGCAGTACTTC. Encoded protein: CASSLDEGGRYEQYF.

The V gene is TRBV11-2, the J gene TRBJ1-4, with D possibly TRBD1 on 5 matching bases. The CDR3 has 14 residues. The germline V gene encodes CDR1 SGHAT and CDR2 FQNNGV. V was shortened by 5 bases and J by 7 bases, with 14 bases between the two germline ends. CDR3 amino acids: CASSRTLGGEKLFF. The DNA of the CDR3 is TGTGCCAGCAGCCGGACCCTGGGGGGTGAAAAACTGTTTTTT.

In nucleotides, the CDR3 is TGTGCCAGCAGCCCAGTAGATGGGGAGCAGCATTTT. This codes for CASSPVDGEQHF. This chain connects TRBV5-5 to TRBJ1-5; D not certain. The V end was cut by 4 bases, the J end by 13 bases, with 15 bases between. Germline CDR1 SGHKS, CDR2 YYEKEE (reference sequence). The CDR3 runs to 12 residues. The whole variable domain, filled in from reference TRBV5-5 and TRBJ1-5, reads DAGVTQSPTHLIKTRGQQVTLRCSPISGHKSVSWYQQVLGQGPQFIFQYYEKEERGRGNFPDRFSARQFPNYSSELNVNALLLGDSALYLCASSPVDGEQHFGDGTRLSIL.

V gene TRBV10-3 combines with J gene TRBJ2-3, with 12 positions matching TRBD2. This CDR3 has 17 amino acids. Germline CDR1 reads ENHRY; CDR2 reads SYGVKD. Trimming removed 4 bases from V and 6 bases from J; junction bases left unmatched: 11. CDR3 amino acids: CAISAASSGRAEDTQYF. In nucleotides, the CDR3 is TGTGCCATCAGTGCCGCTTCTAGCGGGAGGGCCGAGGATACGCAGTATTTT.

This chain uses TRBV19 with TRBJ2-3; TRBD2 matches 9 bases. The CDR3 has 15 residues. Germline CDR1 LNHDA, CDR2 SQIVND (reference sequence). Trimming cost V 8 bases and J 1 base; bases outside gene matches: 7. CDR3 in DNA: TGTGCCAGTGGGAGCGGGAGGCGGGGCACAGATACGCAGTATTTT. Translating it yields CASGSGRRGTDTQYF.